The clone carrying this TCR beta chain was observed many times. Its antigen is unidentified. This beta chain represents an off-target read in a library built for alpha chains; its size is of limited meaning. Stated time point: sample taken at primary tumor resection. Sequencing was performed on whole RNA extracted from tumor and nontumor lung tissue, or from frozen PBMC, and the material was left unsorted. Every individual TCR cDNA molecule carried its own unique molecular identifier, which allowed correction of PCR and sequencing errors. MiXCR was run by TCRdb on the 5' RACE reads, yielding one entry per CDR3 protein. Of around 8,000 distinct CDR3 sequences in the sample, under 10% were seen once. CDR3 size: 15 residues. The V end lost 4 bases, the J end lost 6 bases, and 18 bases lay between the germline ends. Germline loops: CDR1 SGHTA, CDR2 FQGNSA. The sample belongs to a study of spatial heterogeneity in lung cancer. Study background: The library had UMIs, and each TCR and UMI pair averaged more than ten raw reads.

Regarding the study as a whole: Estimation of coverage gave values of around 6.6% for alpha and approximately 12% for beta chains in tumor T cells. Higher tumor mutation counts went along with higher counts of expanded intratumoral alpha and beta TCRs.

The TCR originated in a male donor with early-stage non-small cell lung cancer. The rearrangement links TRBV7-2 to TRBJ1-1; tentatively, D is TRBD1 (5 bases). The sequenced sample was lung tumor tissue, obtained at surgery. DNA for the CDR3: TGTGCCAGCAGCTCTTTTACCCAGGTAGGGGCTGAAGCTTTCTTT. Amino acid sequence: CASSSFTQVGAEAFF. Drawing the rest from reference TRBV7-2 and TRBJ1-1, the complete variable domain is GAGVSQSPSNKVTEKGKDVELRCDPISGHTALYWYRQSLGQGLEFLIYFQGNSAPDKSGLPSDRFSAERTGGSVSTLTIQRTQQEDSAVYLCASSSFTQVGAEAFFGQGTRLTVV.